The subject of this entry is one T cell receptor beta chain. Its antigen is undetermined. The entry originates in a study of graft-versus-host responses after intestinal transplantation. General observations from the study: Detected in recipient marrow were GvH clones, some of which were first observed in ileum or blood. An association linked early post-transplant HvG declines with peak circulating GvH clone levels. High graft-versus-host to host-versus-graft clonal ratios were seen in allografts of patients with graft-donor T cell macrochimerism.

Only in-frame clones appear in the TCRdb table, and some are missing; sequencing was by immunoSEQ multiplex PCR. The sample has under 150,000 clones, around nine tenths seen once. CDR1 and CDR2 from the germline V gene are KGHSH and LQKENI. J gave up 9 bases and V 4 bases, and 12 bases lay outside the gene matches. The CDR3 spans 16 residues. The clonotype comes from a human donor who received an intestinal transplant. The chain joins TRBV18 to TRBJ2-1, with 10 nucleotides matching TRBD1. The sequenced sample was unstimulated CD4+ T cells sorted from spleen or lymph node cells, obtained before intestinal transplant. The CDR3 sequence is CASSLVNRQGASEQFF. CDR3 DNA sequence: TGTGCCAGCTCACTAGTAAATCGACAGGGGGCAAGTGAGCAGTTCTTC.